Listed here are 31 T cell receptor beta chains from one sample, sequenced in a study of shared clonotypes between healthy human individuals. The data were produced by immunoSEQ multiplex PCR, yet TCRdb's version contains in-frame clones alone and is incomplete. The table lists about 690,000 clones, 90% of them singletons. Sequenced material: memory CD8+ T cells from PBMCs. Subset reported: CD45RO+ cells pooled with CCR7-negative TemRA cells. The receptor set was obtained from a man aged 18 to 35 in good health. Some clones in this sample may be carry-over from other donors' samples.

The chain joins TRBV27 to TRBJ2-1; 7 bases are shared with TRBD2. The length of the CDR3 is 15 residues. Germline values: CDR1 MNHEY, CDR2 SMNVEV (reference sequence). Trimming took 7 bases from V and 4 from J; bases not matched to a gene: 10. The CDR3 DNA is TGTGCCAGCACCAAAGGGGCTAGCGGTTACAATGAGCAGTTCTTC. Translating it yields CASTKGASGYNEQFF.

This clone was seen a handful of times. This sequence joins TRBV7-2 and TRBJ2-7; 7 nucleotides agree with TRBD2. V lost 5 bases to trimming and J lost 2 bases; unmatched junction nucleotides: 9. Germline V gives CDR1 SGHTA, CDR2 FQGNSA. The CDR3 is 15 amino acids. The CDR3 DNA is TGTGCCAGCAGCCGCGGGGCTAGCGGTGCCTACGAGCAGTACTTC. Its protein is CASSRGASGAYEQYF.

This sequence joins TRBV19 and TRBJ1-1; no firm D call. The CDR3 covers 12 residues. V was pared by 8 bases and J by 3 bases, with 10 bases between. Germline lookup yields CDR1 LNHDA and CDR2 SQIVND (reference sequence). The CDR3 DNA is TGTGCCAGTTTTGGGTCCTACACTGAAGCTTTCTTT. Translated: CASFGSYTEAFF.

V gene TRBV6-6 combines with J gene TRBJ1-5; the D gene is possibly TRBD1 (6 bases). The CDR3 is 16 residues long. Germline V CDR1 and CDR2: MNHNY, SVGAGI (reference sequence). V gave up 7 bases and J gave up 2 bases, with 18 bases separating them. The CDR3 nucleotides read TGTGCCAGCAAAAACAGGGATCAAATCCGCAATCAGCCCCAGCATTTT. This translates into CASKNRDQIRNQPQHF.

This rearrangement joins TRBV5-4 to TRBJ2-7, with D perhaps being TRBD1 or TRBD2 (6 bases each). Between the trimmed V and J ends, which lost 0 bases and 7 bases, there was a span of 14 bases. The CDR3 is 14 amino acids. Germline CDR1 reads SGHNT; CDR2 reads YYREEE (reference sequence). The CDR3 here is CASSLGPGAREQYF. CDR3 coding DNA: TGTGCCAGCAGCTTGGGTCCGGGGGCGCGGGAGCAGTACTTC.

The rearrangement joins TRBV4-1 to TRBJ2-1; the match to TRBD2 covers 14 bases. The CDR3 spans 18 residues. Germline V gene lookup returns CDR1 MGHRA and CDR2 YSYEKL. The J segment lost 2 bases and the V segment lost 3 bases, leaving 6 bases of the junction unmatched. In DNA form, the CDR3 reads TGCGCCAGCAGCCAGTGGGGACTAGCGGGAGTTACCTACAATGAGCAGTTCTTC. This translates into CASSQWGLAGVTYNEQFF.

This clone was found a few times. Additional DNA sequences in this sample encode the identical CDR3. This chain links TRBV30 with TRBJ2-7; 10 bases agree with TRBD1. After removal of 1 base from V and 2 bases from J, the junction contained 2 bases not matched to a gene. The length of the CDR3 is 14 residues. Germline CDR1 and CDR2: GTSNPN and SVGIG (reference sequence). The CDR3 DNA reads as TGTGCCTGGAGTGCCGGGACAGGGGCCTACGAGCAGTACTTC. Protein product: CAWSAGTGAYEQYF.

J is TRBJ1-2 and V is TRBV7-9, with D perhaps TRBD1 (6 bases). Germline assignment: CDR1 SEHNR and CDR2 FQNEAQ (reference sequence). This CDR3 comprises 14 residues. Trimming removed 7 bases at V and 2 bases at J, with 14 bases between. The CDR3 DNA follows: TGTGCCAGCACCGATCAGGGGTTGAACTATGGCTACACCTTC. It codes for CASTDQGLNYGYTF.

This clone was picked up a small number of times. This rearrangement joins TRBV5-6 to TRBJ1-1, with a weak D call TRBD1 (5 bases). The CDR3 runs 14 residues. Trimming took off 4 bases at V and 5 bases at J, with 15 bases between the two ends. CDR1 and CDR2 from the germline V gene are SGHDT and YYEEEE. For the CDR3, the DNA is TGTGCCAGCAGCCAAGACAGCGGAGTGACTGAAGCTTTCTTT. Translated, it gives CASSQDSGVTEAFF. The whole variable domain, filled in from reference TRBV5-6 and TRBJ1-1, reads DAGVTQSPTHLIKTRGQQVTLRCSPKSGHDTVSWYQQALGQGPQFIFQYYEEEERQRGNFPDRFSGHQFPNYSSELNVNALLLGDSALYLCASSQDSGVTEAFFGQGTRLTVV.

V gene TRBV9 combines with J gene TRBJ1-4; 7 bases map to TRBD1. CDR3 length: 15 residues. CDR1 is SGDLS, CDR2 YYNGEE, per germline. Trimming removed 0 bases from V and 3 bases from J; junction bases left unmatched: 2. CDR3 DNA: TGTGCCAGCAGCGTAGGAGGACAGGCTAATGAAAAACTGTTTTTT. It encodes CASSVGGQANEKLFF.

The chain recombines TRBV5-8 with TRBJ2-7; D may be TRBD1 (6 bases). The V and J ends lost 0 bases and 3 bases respectively, with 10 bases between them. This CDR3 spans 14 amino acids. The germline CDR1 and CDR2 sequences are SGHTS and YDEGEE. The chain's CDR3 is CASSLDRAVYEQYF. In DNA form, the CDR3 reads TGTGCCAGCAGCTTGGACAGGGCGGTCTACGAGCAGTACTTC.

The genes are TRBV4-1 and TRBJ2-2; the D is unclear. The V gene lost 8 bases and the J gene lost 3 bases, with 4 bases spanning the gap. The CDR3 runs 11 residues. Germline V gene sequence: CDR1 MGHRA, CDR2 YSYEKL. The chain's CDR3 is CASQYTGELFF. CDR3 sequence (DNA): TGCGCCAGCCAGTACACCGGGGAGCTGTTTTTT.

This clone appeared a single time. V and J are TRBV28 and TRBJ2-7; the D is unclear. With 1 base removed from V and 6 bases from J, the gap between germline ends came to 7 bases. The germline V gene encodes CDR1 MDHEN and CDR2 SYDVKM. The CDR3 is 12 residues long. The chain's CDR3 is CASSLFLGEQYF. CDR3 bases: TGTGCCAGCAGTTTATTTCTAGGCGAGCAGTACTTC.

The chain recombines TRBV28 with TRBJ2-3; 7 positions match TRBD2. This CDR3 has 14 amino acids. With V trimmed by 3 bases and J by 2 bases, 2 bases remained unmatched. Per the germline V gene, CDR1 is MDHEN and CDR2 is SYDVKM. The CDR3 loop reads CASSFLADTDTQYF. CDR3 DNA sequence: TGTGCCAGCAGTTTCCTAGCGGACACAGATACGCAGTATTTT.

The rearrangement joins TRBV30 to TRBJ2-1, with 9 bases lining up with TRBD2. CDR3 length: 15 residues. V lost 2 bases and J lost 7; bases outside the gene matches: 9. The germline V gene has CDR1 GTSNPN and CDR2 SVGIG (reference sequence). CDR3 DNA: TGTGCCTGGAGTTTTGCGGGAGGGCCTGGTAATGAGCAGTTCTTC. Translating it yields CAWSFAGGPGNEQFF. Drawing the rest from reference TRBV30 and TRBJ2-1, the complete variable domain is SQTIHQWPATLVQPVGSPLSLECTVEGTSNPNLYWYRQAAGRGLQLLFYSVGIGQISSEVPQNLSASRPQDRQFILSSKKLLLSDSGFYLCAWSFAGGPGNEQFFGPGTRLTVL.

CDR3 sequence reads: CASSQPRGEQYF. CDR3 DNA sequence: TGTGCCAGCAGCCAACCTCGGGGAGAGCAGTACTTC. The chain carries TRBV7-2 and TRBJ2-7; possible D gene TRBD2, 5 bases. V lost 5 bases, J lost 7 bases, and 12 bases lay in between. The CDR3 consists of 12 residues. Germline V gene lookup returns CDR1 SGHTA and CDR2 FQGNSA.

The chain employs TRBV6-1 and TRBJ2-7; no clear D. This CDR3 contains 15 residues. Trimming left V 6 bases short and J 2 bases short, with 17 bases between. CDR1 and CDR2 (germline): MNHNS, SASEGT. The DNA for the CDR3 is TGTGCCAGCAGCTCACTTCCGGGTCCACCCTACGAGCAGTACTTC. Translation gives CASSSLPGPPYEQYF.

This chain links TRBV16 with TRBJ1-2; D gene uncertain. V was clipped by 2 bases and J by 2 bases, with 15 bases between them. Looked up from germline, CDR1 is KGHSY and CDR2 is FQNENV. The CDR3 spans 16 residues. Written as DNA, the CDR3 is TGTGCCAGCAGCCAACTCCCCATGGCGTTGAACTATGGCTACACCTTC. The encoded protein is CASSQLPMALNYGYTF.

This clone was recorded only once. The chain has TRBV6-1 and TRBJ1-5; TRBD1 matches at 8 bases. This CDR3 region has 15 residues. J gave up 3 bases and V 6 bases, and 7 bases lay outside the gene matches. Germline assignment: CDR1 MNHNS and CDR2 SASEGT. CDR3 sequence: CASSGRTGNNQPQHF. The CDR3 DNA reads as TGTGCCAGCAGCGGCCGGACAGGGAACAATCAGCCCCAGCATTTT.

The chain couples TRBV16 to TRBJ2-7; no firm D call. The CDR3 is made up of 11 amino acids. V lost 0 bases and J 3 bases, leaving 0 bases between the germline ends. Germline V gene lookup returns CDR1 KGHSY and CDR2 FQNENV. The CDR3 nucleotides are TGTGCCAGCAGCCAATCCTACGAGCAGTACTTC. Residues: CASSQSYEQYF.

J is TRBJ2-3 and V is TRBV7-9; tentatively, D is TRBD2 (6 bases). The CDR3 extends over 15 amino acids. V lost 2 bases and J lost 4, with 13 bases in between. Germline assignment: CDR1 SEHNR and CDR2 FQNEAQ (reference sequence). CDR3 in amino acids: CASSLLWEEPDTQYF. The CDR3 DNA sequence: TGTGCCAGCAGCTTACTTTGGGAGGAACCAGATACGCAGTATTTT.

V usage is TRBV5-6 and J usage is TRBJ2-2; D gene unclear. Germline CDR1 is SGHDT and CDR2 is YYEEEE. Trimming took off 1 base at V and 6 bases at J, with 13 bases between the two ends. The length of the CDR3 is 15 residues. CDR3 DNA sequence: TGTGCCAGCAGCTTGAGCTTAGGTCCCGCCGGGGAGCTGTTTTTT. This translates into CASSLSLGPAGELFF.

V gene TRBV19 combines with J gene TRBJ1-1; a possible D gene is TRBD1 (5 bases). The CDR3 runs 13 residues. The germline CDR1 and CDR2 sequences are LNHDA and SQIVND (reference sequence). The V gene lost 9 bases and the J gene lost 1 base, with 12 bases spanning the gap. The CDR3 reads CASPAQGNTEAFF. Written as DNA, the CDR3 is TGTGCCAGCCCCGCCCAGGGGAACACTGAAGCTTTCTTT.

This clone was seen once. V usage is TRBV11-2 and J usage is TRBJ2-1, with D perhaps matching TRBD1 or TRBD2 (5 bases each). The V gene lost 5 bases and the J gene lost 4 bases, with 9 bases spanning the gap. In germline, CDR1 is SGHAT, CDR2 FQNNGV. This CDR3 spans 13 amino acids. CDR3 in DNA: TGTGCCAGCAGCGTCGGGGCTTACAATGAGCAGTTCTTC. Protein product: CASSVGAYNEQFF. The entire variable domain, with the rest obtained from reference TRBV11-2 and TRBJ2-1, is as follows: EAGVAQSPRYKIIEKRQSVAFWCNPISGHATLYWYQQILGQGPKLLIQFQNNGVVDDSQLPKDRFSAERLKGVDSTLKIQPAKLEDSAVYLCASSVGAYNEQFFGPGTRLTVL.

The J gene is TRBJ1-1, the V gene TRBV30, with no clear D. CDR1 is GTSNPN and CDR2 is SVGIG in the germline V gene (reference sequence). Deletions cut 4 bases from V and 4 bases from J, with 13 bases between. The CDR3 loop spans 13 amino acids. The CDR3 nucleotides read TGTGCCTGGACTCTCGGGTGGGGCACTGAAGCTTTCTTT. This sequence encodes CAWTLGWGTEAFF.

In this sample, this clone turned up once. The rearrangement joins TRBV6-5 to TRBJ2-5, with a possible D match to TRBD2 (7 bases). Trimming stripped 8 bases from V and 4 bases from J, with 11 bases between. Germline CDR1 MNHEY, CDR2 SVGAGI. This CDR3 region has 12 residues. CDR3 nucleotides: TGTGCCAGCGGGGGGGGCCCAGAGACCCAGTACTTC. This gives the protein CASGGGPETQYF.

The chain has TRBV27 and TRBJ2-1; TRBD2 matches 10 bases. This CDR3 spans 12 amino acids. CDR1 is MNHEY and CDR2 is SMNVEV in the germline V gene (reference sequence). V gave up 5 bases and J gave up 10 bases; unmatched junction bases: 2. CDR3 amino acids: CASSLSGREQFF. The DNA of the CDR3 is TGTGCCAGCAGTCTTAGCGGGAGGGAGCAGTTCTTC.

This chain links TRBV4-3 with TRBJ2-3, with TRBD1 as a possible D gene (5 bases). Trimming pared 0 bases from V and 5 bases from J, leaving 12 bases between. CDR1 is LGHNA, CDR2 YSLEER, per germline. The CDR3 consists of 15 residues. The CDR3 DNA reads as TGCGCCAGCAGCCAAGATGTGCAGGGCAAAGATACGCAGTATTTT. This sequence encodes CASSQDVQGKDTQYF.

The rearrangement uses TRBV15 and TRBJ1-2; TRBD1 agrees at 7 bases. With 7 bases clipped from V and 2 bases from J, the junction kept 7 bases outside the gene matches. Looked up from germline, CDR1 is LNHNV and CDR2 is YYDKDF (reference sequence). The CDR3 is made up of 14 amino acids. Written as DNA, the CDR3 is TGTGCCACCACCCCAGGGGGAGAAAACTATGGCTACACCTTC. Amino acid sequence: CATTPGGENYGYTF.

With respect to this clone: Other DNA sequences in the sample encode the same CDR3. This chain links TRBV7-3 with TRBJ2-5; possibly TRBD2 for D (6 bases). Germline lookup yields CDR1 SGHTA and CDR2 FQGTGA. The CDR3 consists of 15 residues. Deletions cut 4 bases from V and 7 bases from J, with 19 bases between. The CDR3 spells CASSSPRDSTSTQYF. CDR3 coding DNA: TGTGCCAGCAGCTCGCCGCGGGACTCCACTTCGACCCAGTACTTC. The variable domain in full, with the rest retrieved from reference TRBV7-3 and TRBJ2-5, is GAGVSQTPSNKVTEKGKYVELRCDPISGHTALYWYRQSLGQGPEFLIYFQGTGAADDSGLPNDRFFAVRPEGSVSTLKIQRTERGDSAVYLCASSSPRDSTSTQYFGPGTRLLVL.

V is TRBV4-1 and J is TRBJ2-1; D is perhaps TRBD1 (6 bases). Trimming took 0 bases from V and 5 from J, leaving 20 bases between them. This CDR3 comprises 18 residues. CDR1 and CDR2 (germline): MGHRA, YSYEKL. CDR3 amino acids: CASSQDELGHRSHNEQFF. As DNA, the CDR3 is TGCGCCAGCAGCCAAGACGAACTGGGACACCGGAGTCACAATGAGCAGTTCTTC.